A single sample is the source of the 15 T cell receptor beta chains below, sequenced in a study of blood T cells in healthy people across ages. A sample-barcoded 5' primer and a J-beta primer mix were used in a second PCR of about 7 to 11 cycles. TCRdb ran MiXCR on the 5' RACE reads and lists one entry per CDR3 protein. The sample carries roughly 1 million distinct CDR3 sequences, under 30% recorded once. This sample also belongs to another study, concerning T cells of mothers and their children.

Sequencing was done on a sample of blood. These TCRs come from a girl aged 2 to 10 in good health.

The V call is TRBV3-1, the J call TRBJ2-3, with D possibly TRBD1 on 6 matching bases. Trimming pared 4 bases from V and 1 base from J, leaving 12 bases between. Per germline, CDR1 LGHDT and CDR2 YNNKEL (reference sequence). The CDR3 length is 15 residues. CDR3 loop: CASSPEGVGTDTQYF. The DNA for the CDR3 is TGTGCCAGCAGCCCTGAGGGGGTAGGCACAGATACGCAGTATTTT.

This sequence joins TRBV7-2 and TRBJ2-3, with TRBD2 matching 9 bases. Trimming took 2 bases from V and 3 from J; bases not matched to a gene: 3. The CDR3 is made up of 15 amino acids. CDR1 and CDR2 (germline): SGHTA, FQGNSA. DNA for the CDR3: TGTGCCAGCAGCTTAAGGCTAGCGGGGACAGATACGCAGTATTTT. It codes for CASSLRLAGTDTQYF.

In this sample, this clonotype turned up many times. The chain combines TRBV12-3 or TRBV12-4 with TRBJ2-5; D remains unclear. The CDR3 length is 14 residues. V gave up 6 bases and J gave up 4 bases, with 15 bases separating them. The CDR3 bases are TGTGCCAGCAGCCAAGGGAATTTAGGAGAGACCCAGTACTTC. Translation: CASSQGNLGETQYF.

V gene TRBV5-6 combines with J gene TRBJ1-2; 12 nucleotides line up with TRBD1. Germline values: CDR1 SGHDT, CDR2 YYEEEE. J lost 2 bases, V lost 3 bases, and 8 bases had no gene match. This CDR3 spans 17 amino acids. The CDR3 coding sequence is TGTGCCAGCAGCTGGGGGACAGGGGGCAAGGTGAACTATGGCTACACCTTC. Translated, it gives CASSWGTGGKVNYGYTF. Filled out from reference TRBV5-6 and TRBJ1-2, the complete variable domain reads DAGVTQSPTHLIKTRGQQVTLRCSPKSGHDTVSWYQQALGQGPQFIFQYYEEEERQRGNFPDRFSGHQFPNYSSELNVNALLLGDSALYLCASSWGTGGKVNYGYTFGSGTRLTVV.

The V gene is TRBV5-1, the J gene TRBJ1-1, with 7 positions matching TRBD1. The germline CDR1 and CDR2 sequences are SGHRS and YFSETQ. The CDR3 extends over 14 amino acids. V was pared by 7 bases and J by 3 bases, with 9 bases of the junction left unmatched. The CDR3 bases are TGCGCCAGCCGACAGGGTCTCGGGGACACTGAAGCTTTCTTT. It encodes CASRQGLGDTEAFF. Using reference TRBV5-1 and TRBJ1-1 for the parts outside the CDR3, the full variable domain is KAGVTQTPRYLIKTRGQQVTLSCSPISGHRSVSWYQQTPGQGLQFLFEYFSETQRNKGNFPGRFSGRQFSNSRSEMNVSTLELGDSALYLCASRQGLGDTEAFFGQGTRLTVV.

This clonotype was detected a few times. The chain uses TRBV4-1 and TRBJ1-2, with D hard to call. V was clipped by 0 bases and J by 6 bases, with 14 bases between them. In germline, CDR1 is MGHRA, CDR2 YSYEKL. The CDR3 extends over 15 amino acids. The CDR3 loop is CASSQDYPMAHGYTF. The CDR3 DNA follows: TGCGCCAGCAGCCAAGATTACCCCATGGCCCATGGCTACACCTTC.

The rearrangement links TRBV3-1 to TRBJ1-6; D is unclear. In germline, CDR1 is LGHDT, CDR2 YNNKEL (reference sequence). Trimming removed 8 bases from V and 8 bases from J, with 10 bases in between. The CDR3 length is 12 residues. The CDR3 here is CASASMDSPLHF. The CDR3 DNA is TGTGCCAGCGCCTCCATGGATTCACCCCTCCACTTT. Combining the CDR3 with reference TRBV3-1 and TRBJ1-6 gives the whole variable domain DTAVSQTPKYLVTQMGNDKSIKCEQNLGHDTMYWYKQDSKKFLKIMFSYNNKELIINETVPNRFSPKSPDKAHLNLHINSLELGDSAVYFCASASMDSPLHFGNGTRLTVT.

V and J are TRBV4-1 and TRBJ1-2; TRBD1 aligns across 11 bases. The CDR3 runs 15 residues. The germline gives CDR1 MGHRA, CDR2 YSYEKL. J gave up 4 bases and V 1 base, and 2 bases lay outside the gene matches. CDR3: CASSQGGTGGYGYTF. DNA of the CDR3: TGCGCCAGCAGCCAAGGCGGGACAGGGGGCTATGGCTACACCTTC.

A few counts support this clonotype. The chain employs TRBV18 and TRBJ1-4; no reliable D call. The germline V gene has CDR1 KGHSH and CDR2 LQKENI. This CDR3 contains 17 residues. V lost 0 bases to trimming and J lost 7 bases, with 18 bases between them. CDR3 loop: CASSPPGPGTLLEKLFF. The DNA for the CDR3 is TGTGCCAGCTCACCACCTGGTCCGGGAACCTTACTTGAAAAACTGTTTTTT.

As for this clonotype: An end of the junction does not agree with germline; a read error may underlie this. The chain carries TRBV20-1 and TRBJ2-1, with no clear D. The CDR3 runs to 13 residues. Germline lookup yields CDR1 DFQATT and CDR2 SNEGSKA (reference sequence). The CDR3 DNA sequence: TGCAGTGCTATCCGTAGCTCCTACGATGAGCAGTTCTTC. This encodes CSAIRSSYDEQFF.

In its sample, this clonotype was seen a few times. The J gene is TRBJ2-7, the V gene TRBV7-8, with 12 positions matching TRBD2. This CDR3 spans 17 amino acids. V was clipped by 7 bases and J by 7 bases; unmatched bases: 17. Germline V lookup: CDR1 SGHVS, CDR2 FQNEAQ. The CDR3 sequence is CASTIGLAGSRVGEQYF. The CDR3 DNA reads TGTGCCAGCACCATAGGACTAGCGGGGAGTCGGGTTGGGGAGCAGTACTTC. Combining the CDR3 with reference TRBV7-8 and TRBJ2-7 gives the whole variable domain GAGVSQSPRYKVAKRGQDVALRCDPISGHVSLFWYQQALGQGPEFLTYFQNEAQLDKSGLPSDRFFAERPEGSVSTLKIQRTQQEDSAVYLCASTIGLAGSRVGEQYFGPGTRLTVT.

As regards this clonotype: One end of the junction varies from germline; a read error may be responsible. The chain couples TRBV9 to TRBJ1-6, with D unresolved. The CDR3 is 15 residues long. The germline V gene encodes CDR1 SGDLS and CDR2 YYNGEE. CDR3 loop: CASSGWDTYNSPLHF. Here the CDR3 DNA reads TGCGCCAGCAGCGGGTGGGATACCTATAATTCACCCCTCCACTTT.

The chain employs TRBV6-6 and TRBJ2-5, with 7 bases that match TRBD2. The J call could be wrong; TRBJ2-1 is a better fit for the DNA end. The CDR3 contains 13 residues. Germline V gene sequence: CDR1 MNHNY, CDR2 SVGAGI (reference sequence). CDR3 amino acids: CASGGTTNNEQFF. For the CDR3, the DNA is TGTGCCAGCGGCGGGACTACTAACAATGAGCAGTTCTTC.

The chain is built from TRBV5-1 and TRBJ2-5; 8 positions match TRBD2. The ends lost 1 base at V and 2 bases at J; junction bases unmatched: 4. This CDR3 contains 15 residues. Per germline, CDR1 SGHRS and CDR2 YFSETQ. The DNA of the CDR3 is TGCGCCAGCAGCTTGATAATAGCGGGACAAGAGACCCAGTACTTC. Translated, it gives CASSLIIAGQETQYF.

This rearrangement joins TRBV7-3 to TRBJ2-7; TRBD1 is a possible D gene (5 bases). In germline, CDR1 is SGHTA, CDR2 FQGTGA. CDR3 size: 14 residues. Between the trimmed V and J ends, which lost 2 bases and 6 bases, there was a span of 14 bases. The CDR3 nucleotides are TGTGCCAGCAGCTTATTGTTTGGAAGGGGCGAGCAGTACTTC. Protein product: CASSLLFGRGEQYF.